This TCR beta chain is drawn from a study of T cells expressing NK-cell markers. Study-level background: One of the eight sequenced donors was seronegative, whereas the other seven were HCMV-seropositive.

Looked up from germline, CDR1 is SEHNR and CDR2 is FQNEAQ (reference sequence). CDR3 length: 17 residues. One entry per CDR3 protein, without DNA, is what TCRdb gives after re-calling the 5' RACE reads. The listing contains 150,000 to 200,000 distinct CDR3 sequences. Study-level results: One observes that, in several donors, these clonotypes were also the leading ones within the CD3+CD56-NKG2C+ fraction.

In the case of this clonotype: Its antigen is unidentified.

This TCR was sampled from a man aged 18 to 69 in good health. The specimen was blood T cells: a sorted CD56 or NKG2C T cell subset, CD4+ or CD8+ T cells, or bulk PBMC T cells (not recorded which). The J gene is TRBJ2-1, the V gene TRBV7-9; there is no DNA to check the TCRdb D call of TRBD1. The CDR3 sequence: CASSLRTGAISYNEQFF.